This paragraph reports one T cell receptor beta chain. Time point here: patch test 1, 2 weeks after DPC sensitization. Treatment denoted: therapeutic diphenylcyclopropenone sensitization with weekly scalp DPC. Extraction yielded total RNA from whole blood (unfractionated). This sample is part of a study of human T cells and chemical hapten exposure. Within the library, unique molecular identifiers were attached to each individual cDNA molecule. The authors' processing: Samples ranged from roughly 23,224 to 690,600 TCRs, with a median of 95,638. TCRdb ran MiXCR on the RACE reads and lists one entry per CDR3 protein. These V and J calls originate from TCRdb's pipeline instead of the authors' own analysis. The repertoire has some 79,000 distinct CDR3 sequences, roughly 7.2% of them found once; the top ten carry approximately 1.5%. From germline, CDR1 is MNHNY and CDR2 SVGAGI (reference sequence). CDR3 length: 16 amino acids. V dropped 0 bases and J dropped 4 bases, with 13 bases sitting between them.

Sequenced here: whole blood, sampled in connection with sensitization to the hapten diphenylcyclopropenone (DPC). The receptor was derived from a woman in her 30s with alopecia areata. Some clones in this sample may be carry-over from other donors' samples. The chain employs TRBV6-6 and TRBJ1-5; no clear D. CDR3 nucleotides: TGTGCCAGCAGTTACTCGATCCCAGTCCCTAATCAGCCCCAGCATTTT. Residues: CASSYSIPVPNQPQHF.